The 29 T cell receptor beta chains below come from one sample, sequenced in a study of regulatory T cells in long-lasting Graves disease. Time point: persistent/refractory GD, antithyroid drugs over 5 years with positive TRAb. Extracted PBMC RNA gave rise to the TCR library. The authors built TCR beta libraries using iRepertoire HTBI primers and Arm-PCR of CDR3 regions. Each CDR3 protein is one row after TCRdb ran MiXCR on the multiplex PCR reads. The sample includes 390,000 or so distinct CDR3 sequences, approximately 23% of them seen just once. Sequencing was performed on peripheral blood mononuclear cells (PBMCs), taken when the disease was refractory, from a patient treated with antithyroid drugs. These receptors were obtained from a woman between 40 and 50 years old with Graves disease.

This clonotype was counted many times. The V gene is TRBV7-6, the J gene TRBJ2-2; no clear D gene. The CDR3 consists of 14 residues. Germline lookup yields CDR1 SGHVS and CDR2 FNYEAQ. V dropped 0 bases and J dropped 6 bases, with 8 bases sitting between them. CDR3 bases: TGTGCCAGCAGCTTAGCGACCTCCCCCGGGGAGCTGTTTTTT. Its protein is CASSLATSPGELFF. The full variable domain, its missing parts supplied by reference TRBV7-6 and TRBJ2-2, is GAGVSQSPRYKVTKRGQDVALRCDPISGHVSLYWYRQALGQGPEFLTYFNYEAQQDKSGLPNDRFSAERPEGSISTLTIQRTEQRDSAMYRCASSLATSPGELFFGEGSRLTVL.

The rearrangement links TRBV30 to TRBJ2-7; 9 bases line up with TRBD1. Per germline, CDR1 GTSNPN and CDR2 SVGIG (reference sequence). This CDR3 comprises 12 residues. Trimming took 4 bases from V and 4 from J; bases not matched to a gene: 2. The CDR3 DNA reads as TGTGCCTGGATTGGACAGGGGTACGAGCAGTACTTC. This gives the protein CAWIGQGYEQYF.

This clonotype appeared a few times. The chain carries TRBV7-3 and TRBJ2-1; 9 bases align to TRBD2. V lost 4 bases to trimming and J lost 6 bases; unmatched junction nucleotides: 4. The CDR3 has 14 amino acids. CDR1 and CDR2 from the germline V gene are SGHTA and FQGTGA. The chain's CDR3 is CASSSGLAVNEQFF. In nucleotides, the CDR3 is TGTGCCAGCAGCTCGGGACTAGCTGTCAATGAGCAGTTCTTC.

J is TRBJ2-7 and V is TRBV20-1; a possible D gene is TRBD1 (6 bases). Germline values: CDR1 DFQATT, CDR2 SNEGSKA (reference sequence). The CDR3 loop spans 19 amino acids. The V end was cut by 5 bases, the J end by 1 base, with 30 bases between. The CDR3 here is CSARLPPRPGRGWSYEQYF. As DNA, the CDR3 is TGCAGTGCTCGATTACCACCCCGCCCTGGCAGGGGTTGGTCCTACGAGCAGTACTTC.

This clonotype was seen repeatedly, ten times or more. The chain combines TRBV28 with TRBJ2-5; D perhaps matches TRBD2 (5 bases). Trimming took off 6 bases at V and 2 bases at J, with 13 bases between the two ends. The V gene's germline CDR1 is MDHEN and CDR2 SYDVKM. This CDR3 has 14 residues. For the CDR3, the DNA is TGTGCCAGCAGCCAGTGGGAGAAGCAAGAGACCCAGTACTTC. This translates into CASSQWEKQETQYF.

The chain joins TRBV7-9 to TRBJ2-7; maybe TRBD1 (6 bases). The CDR3 length is 15 residues. V lost 5 bases and J 2 bases, leaving 16 bases between the germline ends. Germline assignment: CDR1 SEHNR and CDR2 FQNEAQ (reference sequence). This chain's CDR3 is CASSPSPDRTYEQYF. CDR3 nucleotides: TGTGCCAGCAGCCCATCTCCTGACAGGACCTACGAGCAGTACTTC.

This clonotype was counted at least ten times. The gene calls are TRBV27 and TRBJ2-7; D not resolved. The V gene lost 6 bases and the J gene lost 7 bases, with 13 bases spanning the gap. Per the germline V gene, CDR1 is MNHEY and CDR2 is SMNVEV (reference sequence). CDR3 length equals 12 residues. The CDR3 reads CASSSLGGEQYF. The CDR3 nucleotides are TGTGCCAGCAGCTCCCTCGGCGGAGAGCAGTACTTC.

This clonotype appeared once. Compared with germline, one end of the junction differs, possibly owing to a read error. The chain joins TRBV7-7 to TRBJ2-2, with 7 bases fitting TRBD2. The CDR3 has 15 amino acids. Germline V gene data show CDR1 as SSHAT and CDR2 as FNYEAQ (reference sequence). The CDR3: CASSSLRGSAGELFF. The DNA for the CDR3 is TGTGCTAGCAGCTCTCTCCGCGGGAGCGCCGGGGAGCTGTTTTTT.

The chain has TRBV24-1 and TRBJ2-3, with 8 bases that match TRBD2. The CDR3 spans 11 residues. Germline CDR1 KGHDR, CDR2 SFDVKD. Trimming at V came to 12 bases and at J to 5 bases, leaving 3 bases not matched to a gene. Here the CDR3 DNA reads TGTGCCTCTGCGGGAGGAGATACGCAGTATTTT. Translated, it gives CASAGGDTQYF.

This clonotype occurred once. A much more abundant neighbour one base away suggests this may be a read error. The J gene is TRBJ2-7, the V gene TRBV11-2, with 8 bases fitting TRBD2. With V trimmed by 6 bases and J by 1 base, 8 bases remained unmatched. CDR1 SGHAT and CDR2 FQNNGV come from the germline V gene. This CDR3 is 15 amino acids long. CDR3 nucleotide sequence: TGTGCCAGCAGGATGGCTAGCGGGTTATCCTACGAGCAGTACTTC. Translation gives CASRMASGLSYEQYF.

This clonotype was found many times. The chain has TRBV2 and TRBJ2-5; no firm D call. The V gene lost 1 base and the J gene lost 2 bases, with 11 bases spanning the gap. The germline gives CDR1 SNHLY, CDR2 FYNNEI. This CDR3 is 15 amino acids long. CDR3 DNA: TGTGCCAGCAGTGAAGGTTACCTCGGACAAGAGACCCAGTACTTC. This encodes CASSEGYLGQETQYF.

The DNA of the CDR3 is TGTGCCTCTCGAAGAGACGCCTTTCGATTATCGCCCTACGAGCAGTACTTC. It is translated as CASRRDAFRLSPYEQYF. The rearrangement links TRBV6-1 to TRBJ2-7; D unresolved. There are 17 residues in the CDR3. The germline V gene has CDR1 MNHNS and CDR2 SASEGT. Between the trimmed V and J ends, which lost 11 bases and 2 bases, there was a span of 28 bases.

V usage is TRBV30 and J usage is TRBJ1-6, with D maybe TRBD1 (5 bases). The CDR3 runs 13 residues. V dropped 0 bases and J dropped 10 bases, with 10 bases sitting between them. Germline values: CDR1 GTSNPN, CDR2 SVGIG (reference sequence). Here the CDR3 DNA reads TGTGCCTGGAGTGTACTGGGGCCCTCACCCCTCCACTTT. The encoded protein is CAWSVLGPSPLHF.

This clonotype was found a few times. The rearrangement links TRBV10-3 to TRBJ1-2; D call uncertain. CDR1 and CDR2 from the germline V gene are ENHRY and SYGVKD. V was pared by 2 bases and J by 8 bases, with 15 bases between. CDR3 size: 14 residues. For the CDR3, the DNA is TGTGCCATCAGTGAGCTGGCTCCCCCCCGGGGCTACACCTTC. It is translated as CAISELAPPRGYTF.

The chain joins TRBV20-1 to TRBJ1-4; D gene uncertain. CDR1 is DFQATT and CDR2 is SNEGSKA in the germline V gene (reference sequence). The CDR3 has 14 amino acids. Trimming removed 6 bases from V and 5 bases from J, with 16 bases in between. The CDR3 is CSAQEVKGNEKLFF. The CDR3, as DNA: TGCAGTGCACAAGAGGTCAAAGGGAATGAAAAACTGTTTTTT.

This chain uses TRBV7-8 with TRBJ2-1; 9 nucleotides match TRBD2. The V and J ends lost 1 base and 6 bases, in that order; junction bases with no gene match: 7. Germline lookup yields CDR1 SGHVS and CDR2 FQNEAQ. The CDR3 is 16 amino acids. Here the CDR3 DNA reads TGTGCCAGCAGCTTAGTGGCTAGCGGGACTCTCAATGAGCAGTTCTTC. Protein sequence: CASSLVASGTLNEQFF.

This clonotype was seen just once. V gene TRBV20-1 combines with J gene TRBJ2-1, with 7 bases that match TRBD2. The CDR3 loop spans 12 amino acids. J was trimmed by 5 bases and V by 4 bases; bases with no gene match: 2. Germline V CDR1 and CDR2: DFQATT, SNEGSKA (reference sequence). The CDR3 nucleotides read TGCAGTGCTAATCTAGCGGACAATGAGCAGTTCTTC. Its protein product is CSANLADNEQFF.

This clonotype was found once. This CDR3 is CASRLAGVADTGELFF. CDR3 nucleotide sequence: TGTGCCAGTAGGCTAGCGGGAGTAGCGGACACCGGGGAGCTGTTTTTT. This chain joins TRBV19 and TRBJ2-2; 10 nucleotides match TRBD2. Germline values: CDR1 LNHDA, CDR2 SQIVND (reference sequence). The CDR3 totals 16 residues. With 6 bases clipped from V and 3 bases from J, the junction kept 7 bases outside the gene matches.

This clonotype was counted at least ten times. The V and J genes are TRBV11-2 and TRBJ1-1; 9 bases agree with TRBD1. Germline V lookup: CDR1 SGHAT, CDR2 FQNNGV. The CDR3 has 19 amino acids. Trimming took 5 bases from V and 0 from J; bases not matched to a gene: 16. The CDR3 loop reads CASSRLIYRGQKMNTEAFF. For the CDR3, the DNA is TGTGCCAGCAGCCGACTTATCTACAGGGGGCAAAAGATGAACACTGAAGCTTTCTTT.

The gene calls are TRBV2 and TRBJ2-7; 10 bases match TRBD2. Germline V gene sequence: CDR1 SNHLY, CDR2 FYNNEI. V was clipped by 5 bases and J by 5 bases; unmatched bases: 6. The CDR3 loop spans 14 amino acids. The CDR3 DNA reads as TGTGCCAGCAGTCGGGCTAGCGGGAGCCACGAGCAGTACTTC. Translated: CASSRASGSHEQYF. Filled out from reference TRBV2 and TRBJ2-7, the complete variable domain reads EPEVTQTPSHQVTQMGQEVILRCVPISNHLYFYWYRQILGQKVEFLVSFYNNEISEKSEIFDDQFSVERPDGSNFTLKIRSTKLEDSAMYFCASSRASGSHEQYFGPGTRLTVT.

This clonotype was detected many times. The V gene is TRBV6-1, the J gene TRBJ1-4, with D unresolved. Trimming removed 5 bases at V and 11 bases at J, with 15 bases between. Looked up from germline, CDR1 is MNHNS and CDR2 is SASEGT. The CDR3 is made up of 13 amino acids. The CDR3 loop is CASSLPEGGKLFF. The CDR3 DNA reads TGTGCCAGCAGTCTACCGGAGGGAGGGAAACTGTTTTTT.

The J gene is TRBJ2-5, the V gene TRBV27, with 9 positions matching TRBD1. This CDR3 has 17 residues. J was trimmed by 4 bases and V by 3 bases; bases with no gene match: 12. Germline V CDR1 and CDR2: MNHEY, SMNVEV (reference sequence). Written as DNA, the CDR3 is TGTGCCAGCAGTTTCCGCTATCCGGGACAGGGTCGAGAGACCCAGTACTTC. Amino acid sequence: CASSFRYPGQGRETQYF.

In the case of this clonotype: At one end the junction does not follow the germline gene, possibly because of a read error. The chain combines TRBV20-1 with TRBJ2-5; D ambiguous. The CDR3 is 14 amino acids. Germline V lookup: CDR1 DFQATT, CDR2 SNEGSKA (reference sequence). CDR3 amino acids: CSAGDNHHQETQYF. The CDR3 nucleotides read TGCAGTGCTGGAGATAACCACCACCAAGAGACCCAGTACTTC.

This sequence joins TRBV2 and TRBJ2-7; TRBD2 aligns across 10 bases. Germline-derived CDR1 and CDR2 are SNHLY and FYNNEI. After removal of 8 bases from V and 8 bases from J, the junction contained 6 bases not matched to a gene. CDR3 length: 12 amino acids. CDR3 sequence: CASGTSGIKQYF. The CDR3 nucleotides read TGTGCCAGCGGCACTAGCGGGATCAAGCAGTACTTC.

This chain uses TRBV10-3 with TRBJ2-3; no reliable D call. Per germline, CDR1 ENHRY and CDR2 SYGVKD. Trimming cost V 4 bases and J 2 bases, with 10 bases left between them. This CDR3 is 14 amino acids long. The CDR3 protein is CAISASSVTDTQYF. The CDR3 nucleotides read TGTGCCATCAGTGCCTCATCGGTCACAGATACGCAGTATTTT.

As for this clonotype: A clone one base away is much larger, so this may be a read error. The chain joins TRBV20-1 to TRBJ2-7, with D uncertain. The germline V and J ends were trimmed by 2 bases and 0 bases, with 11 bases remaining between them. Per germline, CDR1 DFQATT and CDR2 SNEGSKA (reference sequence). The CDR3 has 14 amino acids. The CDR3 DNA sequence: TGCAGTGCTAGAAATGCCCCAGGCTCCTACGAGCAGTACTTC. Amino acid sequence: CSARNAPGSYEQYF.

This clonotype came up many times. The chain recombines TRBV7-2 with TRBJ2-5, with 8 bases aligning to TRBD1. CDR3 length equals 15 residues. V was clipped by 5 bases and J by 5 bases; unmatched bases: 10. The germline CDR1 and CDR2 sequences are SGHTA and FQGNSA. Written as DNA, the CDR3 is TGTGCCAGCAGCCCCTCGGACAGGGTGCGGGAGACCCAGTACTTC. It yields the protein CASSPSDRVRETQYF.

There are a few counts of this clonotype. The V gene is TRBV18, the J gene TRBJ2-7; D call uncertain. Germline V lookup: CDR1 KGHSH, CDR2 LQKENI. Trimming took off 4 bases at V and 5 bases at J, with 9 bases between the two ends. The CDR3 spans 12 residues. The DNA of the CDR3 is TGTGCCAGCTCACGTGTTGTCAACGAGCAGTACTTC. Protein sequence: CASSRVVNEQYF.

This clonotype has ten or more counts. The chain recombines TRBV28 with TRBJ1-4; a possible D gene is TRBD1 (6 bases). Germline CDR1 and CDR2: MDHEN and SYDVKM. V was shortened by 3 bases and J by 8 bases, with 16 bases between the two germline ends. This CDR3 has 15 residues. The DNA of the CDR3 is TGTGCCAGCAGTTTGTCAGAGACAGGCGAGGAAAAACTGTTTTTT. This sequence encodes CASSLSETGEEKLFF.